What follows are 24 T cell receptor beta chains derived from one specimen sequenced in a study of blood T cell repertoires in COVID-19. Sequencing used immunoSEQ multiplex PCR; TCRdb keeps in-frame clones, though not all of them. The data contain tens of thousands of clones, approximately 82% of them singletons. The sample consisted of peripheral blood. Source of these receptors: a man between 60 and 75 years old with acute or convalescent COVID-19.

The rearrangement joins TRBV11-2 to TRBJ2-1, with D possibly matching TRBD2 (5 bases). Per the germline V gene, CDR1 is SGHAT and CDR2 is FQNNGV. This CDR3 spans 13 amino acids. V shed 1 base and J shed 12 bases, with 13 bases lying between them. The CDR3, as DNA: TGTGCCAGCAGCTTAGCCGGCTTAAGCGGGCAGTTCTTC. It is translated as CASSLAGLSGQFF.

For the CDR3, the DNA is TGTGCCAGCAGTCGGACCGGGACAAGATCAGCTTTCTTT. Residues: CASSRTGTRSAFF. This rearrangement joins TRBV28 to TRBJ1-1; tentatively, D is TRBD1 (6 bases). Deletions cut 5 bases from V and 10 bases from J, with 17 bases between. From germline, CDR1 is MDHEN and CDR2 SYDVKM. The CDR3 extends over 13 amino acids.

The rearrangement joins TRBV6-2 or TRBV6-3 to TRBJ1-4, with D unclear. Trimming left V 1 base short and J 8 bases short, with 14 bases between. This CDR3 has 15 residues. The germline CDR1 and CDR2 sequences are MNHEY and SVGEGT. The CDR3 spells CASSYLEGGREKLFF. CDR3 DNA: TGTGCCAGCAGTTACTTGGAGGGCGGACGGGAAAAACTGTTTTTT.

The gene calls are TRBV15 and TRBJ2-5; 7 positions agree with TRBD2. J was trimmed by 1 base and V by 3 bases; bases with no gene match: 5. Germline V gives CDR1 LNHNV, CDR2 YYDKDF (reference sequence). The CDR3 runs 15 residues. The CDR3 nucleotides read TGTGCCACCAGCAGTGGGAGGGCTTCCCAAGAGACCCAGTACTTC. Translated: CATSSGRASQETQYF.

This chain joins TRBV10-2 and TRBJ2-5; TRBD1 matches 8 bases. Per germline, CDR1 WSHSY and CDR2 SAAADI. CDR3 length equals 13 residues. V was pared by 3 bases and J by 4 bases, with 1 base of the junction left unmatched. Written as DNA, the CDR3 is TGCGCCAGCAGTGAAACAGGGGGAGAGACCCAGTACTTC. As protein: CASSETGGETQYF.

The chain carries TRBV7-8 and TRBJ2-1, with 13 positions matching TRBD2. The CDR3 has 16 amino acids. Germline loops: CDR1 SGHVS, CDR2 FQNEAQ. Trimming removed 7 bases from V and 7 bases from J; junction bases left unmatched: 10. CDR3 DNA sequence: TGTGCCAGCACCCTCGATACTAGCGGGGGGGGAAATGAGCAGTTCTTC. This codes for CASTLDTSGGGNEQFF. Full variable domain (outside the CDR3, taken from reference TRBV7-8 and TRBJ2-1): GAGVSQSPRYKVAKRGQDVALRCDPISGHVSLFWYQQALGQGPEFLTYFQNEAQLDKSGLPSDRFFAERPEGSVSTLKIQRTQQEDSAVYLCASTLDTSGGGNEQFFGPGTRLTVL.

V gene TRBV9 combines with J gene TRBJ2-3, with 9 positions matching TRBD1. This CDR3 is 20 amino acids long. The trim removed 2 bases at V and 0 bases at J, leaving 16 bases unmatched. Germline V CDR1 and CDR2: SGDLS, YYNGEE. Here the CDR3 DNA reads TGTGCCAGCAGCGTTGGGGACAGGGCCGTACCCATCAGGAGCACAGATACGCAGTATTTT. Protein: CASSVGDRAVPIRSTDTQYF.

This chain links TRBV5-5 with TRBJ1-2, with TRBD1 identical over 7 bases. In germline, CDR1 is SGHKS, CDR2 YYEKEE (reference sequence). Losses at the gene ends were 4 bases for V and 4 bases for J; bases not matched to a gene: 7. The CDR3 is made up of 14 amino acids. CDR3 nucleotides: TGTGCCAGCAGCAAGACAGGGAGTACCTATGGCTACACCTTC. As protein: CASSKTGSTYGYTF.

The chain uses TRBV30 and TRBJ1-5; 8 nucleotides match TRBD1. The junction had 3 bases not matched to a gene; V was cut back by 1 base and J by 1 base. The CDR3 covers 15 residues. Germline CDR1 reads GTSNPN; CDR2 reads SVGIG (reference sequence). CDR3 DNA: TGTGCCTGGAGTGGGGGGACAGGCAGCAATCAGCCCCAGCATTTT. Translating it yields CAWSGGTGSNQPQHF.

CDR3 sequence reads: CSVGVNTGELFF. In DNA, the CDR3 is TGCAGCGTTGGAGTGAACACCGGGGAGCTGTTTTTT. The V and J genes are TRBV29-1 and TRBJ2-2; D uncertain. From germline, CDR1 is SQVTM and CDR2 ANQGSEA. V was pared by 4 bases and J by 1 base, with 4 bases between. The CDR3 extends over 12 amino acids.

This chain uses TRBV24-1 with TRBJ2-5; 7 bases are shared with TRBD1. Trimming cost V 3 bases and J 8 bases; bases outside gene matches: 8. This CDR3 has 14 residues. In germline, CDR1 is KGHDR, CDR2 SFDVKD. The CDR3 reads CATSDVRDSRTQYF. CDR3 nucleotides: TGTGCCACCAGTGATGTCCGGGACAGTCGAACCCAGTACTTC.

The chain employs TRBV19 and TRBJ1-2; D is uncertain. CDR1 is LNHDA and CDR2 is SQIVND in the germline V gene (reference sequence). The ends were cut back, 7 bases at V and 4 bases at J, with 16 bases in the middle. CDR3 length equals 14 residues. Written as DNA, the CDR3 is TGTGCCAGTACCACCTTGGACTCGGCCTATGGCTACACCTTC. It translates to CASTTLDSAYGYTF.

CDR3 sequence reads: CASSLFRGTEAFF. CDR3 nucleotide sequence: TGTGCCAGCAGTTTGTTTAGGGGCACTGAAGCTTTCTTT. The rearrangement links TRBV12-3 or TRBV12-4 to TRBJ1-1; tentative D call: TRBD1 (5 bases). The CDR3 length is 13 residues. The ends were cut back, 3 bases at V and 4 bases at J, with 9 bases in the middle.

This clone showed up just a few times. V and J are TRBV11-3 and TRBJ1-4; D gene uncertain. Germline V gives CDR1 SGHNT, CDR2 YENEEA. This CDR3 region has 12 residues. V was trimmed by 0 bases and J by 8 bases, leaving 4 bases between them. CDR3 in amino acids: CASSLESEKLFF. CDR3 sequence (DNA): TGTGCCAGCAGCTTAGAAAGCGAAAAACTGTTTTTT. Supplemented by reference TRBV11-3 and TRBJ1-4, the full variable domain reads EAGVVQSPRYKIIEKKQPVAFWCNPISGHNTLYWYLQNLGQGPELLIRYENEEAVDDSQLPKDRFSAERLKGVDSTLKIQPAELGDSAVYLCASSLESEKLFFGSGTQLSVL.

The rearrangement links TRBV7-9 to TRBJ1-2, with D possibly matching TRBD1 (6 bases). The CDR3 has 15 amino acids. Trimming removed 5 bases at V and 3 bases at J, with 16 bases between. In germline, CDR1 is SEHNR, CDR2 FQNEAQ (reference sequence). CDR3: CASSPGGRGDYGYTF. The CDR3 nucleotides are TGTGCCAGCAGCCCGGGGGGCAGGGGTGACTATGGCTACACCTTC.

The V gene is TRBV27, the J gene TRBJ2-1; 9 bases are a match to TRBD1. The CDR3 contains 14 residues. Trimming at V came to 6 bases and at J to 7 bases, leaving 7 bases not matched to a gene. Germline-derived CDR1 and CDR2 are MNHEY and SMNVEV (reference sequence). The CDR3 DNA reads TGTGCCAGCAGGGGACAGGGAGAGCTTAATGAGCAGTTCTTC. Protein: CASRGQGELNEQFF.

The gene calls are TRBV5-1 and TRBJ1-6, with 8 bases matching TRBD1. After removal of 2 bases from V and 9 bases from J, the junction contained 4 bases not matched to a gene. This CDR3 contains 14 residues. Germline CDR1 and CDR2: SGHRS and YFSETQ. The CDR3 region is CASSLTGGSSPLHF. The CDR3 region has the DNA TGCGCCAGCAGCTTAACAGGGGGGAGTTCACCCCTCCACTTT.

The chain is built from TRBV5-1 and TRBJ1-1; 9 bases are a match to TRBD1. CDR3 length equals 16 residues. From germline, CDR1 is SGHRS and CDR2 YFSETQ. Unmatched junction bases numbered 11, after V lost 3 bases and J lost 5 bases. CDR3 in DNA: TGCGCCAGCAGCTCGGGGCGGGGACAGGGATGGACTGAAGCTTTCTTT. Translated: CASSSGRGQGWTEAFF.

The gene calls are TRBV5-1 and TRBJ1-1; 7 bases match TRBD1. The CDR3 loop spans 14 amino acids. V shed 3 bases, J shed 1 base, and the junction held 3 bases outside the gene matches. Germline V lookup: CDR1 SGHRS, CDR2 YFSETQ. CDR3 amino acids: CASSSGQPNTEAFF. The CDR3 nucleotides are TGCGCCAGCAGCTCGGGACAGCCGAACACTGAAGCTTTCTTT.

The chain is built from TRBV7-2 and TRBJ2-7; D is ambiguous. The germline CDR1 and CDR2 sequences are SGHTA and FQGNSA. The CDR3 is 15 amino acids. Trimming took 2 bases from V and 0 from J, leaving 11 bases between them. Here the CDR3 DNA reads TGTGCCAGCAGCTTATCGGTTAGCTCCTCCTACGAGCAGTACTTC. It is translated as CASSLSVSSSYEQYF. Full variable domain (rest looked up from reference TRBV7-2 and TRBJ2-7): GAGVSQSPSNKVTEKGKDVELRCDPISGHTALYWYRQSLGQGLEFLIYFQGNSAPDKSGLPSDRFSAERTGGSVSTLTIQRTQQEDSAVYLCASSLSVSSSYEQYFGPGTRLTVT.

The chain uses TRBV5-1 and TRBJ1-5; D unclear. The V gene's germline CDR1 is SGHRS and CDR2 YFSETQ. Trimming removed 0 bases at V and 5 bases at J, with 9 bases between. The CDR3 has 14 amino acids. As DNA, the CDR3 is TGCGCCAGCAGCTTGGATGGCGGGGATCAGCCCCAGCATTTT. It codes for CASSLDGGDQPQHF.

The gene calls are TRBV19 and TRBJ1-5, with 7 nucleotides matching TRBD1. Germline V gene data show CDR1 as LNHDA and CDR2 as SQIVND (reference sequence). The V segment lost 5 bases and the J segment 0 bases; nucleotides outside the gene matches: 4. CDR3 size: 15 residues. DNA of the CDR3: TGTGCCAGTAGTTTGCAGGGGGATAGCAATCAGCCCCAGCATTTT. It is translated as CASSLQGDSNQPQHF.

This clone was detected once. The CDR3 spells CASSQDDREDEAFF. The DNA of the CDR3 is TGTGCCAGCAGCCAAGATGACAGGGAGGATGAAGCTTTCTTT. This chain links TRBV3-1 (or the pseudogene TRBV3-2) with TRBJ1-1, with 7 bases fitting TRBD1. Germline lookup yields CDR1 LGHDT and CDR2 YNNKEL (reference sequence). Trimming cost V 0 bases and J 7 bases; bases outside gene matches: 5. There are 14 residues in the CDR3.

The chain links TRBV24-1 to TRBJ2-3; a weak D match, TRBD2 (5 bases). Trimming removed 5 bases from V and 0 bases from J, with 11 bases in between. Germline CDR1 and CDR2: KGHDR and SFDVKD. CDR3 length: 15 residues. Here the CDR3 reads CATSAAASSTDTQYF. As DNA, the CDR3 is TGTGCCACCAGTGCAGCGGCTTCTAGCACAGATACGCAGTATTTT.